These 26 T cell receptor beta chains were sequenced from one sample in a study of blood T cell repertoires in COVID-19. Profiled with immunoSEQ multiplex PCR; TCRdb holds only in-frame clones, not every one. The sample consists of around 150,000 clones, more than 75% of them appearing once. The source material was peripheral blood. The origin of the receptors is a man aged 18 to 30 with acute or convalescent COVID-19.

This clone showed up just once. For the CDR3, the DNA is TGTGCCAGCAACCATAGAGGGCCCTCCTACGAGCAGTACTTC. It translates to CASNHRGPSYEQYF. The V call is TRBV14, the J call TRBJ2-7; D perhaps matches TRBD2 (5 bases). V shed 7 bases and J shed 0 bases, with 13 bases lying between them. CDR3 size: 14 residues. Germline V gene lookup returns CDR1 SGHDN and CDR2 FVKESK.

The V and J genes are TRBV3-1 (or the pseudogene TRBV3-2) and TRBJ2-7, with D unclear. Trimming pared 3 bases from V and 1 base from J, leaving 4 bases between. Germline V gene data show CDR1 as LGHDT and CDR2 as YNNKEL (reference sequence). This CDR3 has 12 amino acids. Here the CDR3 reads CASSHLSYEQYF. DNA for the CDR3: TGTGCCAGCAGCCACCTTTCCTACGAGCAGTACTTC.

Remarks on this clone: The same CDR3 is also encoded by other DNA sequences in this sample. The V call is TRBV5-1, the J call TRBJ2-3, with D possibly TRBD1 on 6 matching bases. The germline V gene encodes CDR1 SGHRS and CDR2 YFSETQ. The CDR3 length is 15 residues. Trimming removed 2 bases at V and 2 bases at J, with 12 bases between. The CDR3 DNA reads as TGCGCCAGCAGCTTTGGCCAGGGGTTCACAGATACGCAGTATTTT. It encodes CASSFGQGFTDTQYF.

The V call is TRBV2, the J call TRBJ2-1, with a tentative D call TRBD2 (6 bases). The length of the CDR3 is 15 residues. V was clipped by 6 bases and J by 0 bases, with 12 bases between them. Germline CDR1 is SNHLY and CDR2 is FYNNEI. CDR3 bases: TGTGCCAGCAGCGGGGACGGGAGCTCCTACAATGAGCAGTTCTTC. It translates to CASSGDGSSYNEQFF.

The chain combines TRBV21-1 with TRBJ1-5; TRBD1 was called by the table and not checked on the DNA. TRBV21-1 is reported as a pseudogene. CDR3 size: 17 residues. The CDR3 region has the DNA TGTGCCAGCAGCGAAGAAGGACAGGGGAGGGTGTGCCAGCCCCAGCATTTT. Translated: CASSEEGQGRVCQPQHF.

V usage is TRBV4-1 and J usage is TRBJ2-3; D gene ambiguous. Germline loops: CDR1 MGHRA, CDR2 YSYEKL. The CDR3 spans 13 residues. With 5 bases removed from V and 2 bases from J, the gap between germline ends came to 8 bases. In nucleotides, the CDR3 is TGCGCCAGCAGCTACGGGTCCACAGATACGCAGTATTTT. This translates into CASSYGSTDTQYF.

The rearrangement joins TRBV29-1 to TRBJ1-1, with D hard to call. The V gene lost 3 bases and the J gene lost 4 bases, with 9 bases spanning the gap. Germline V gives CDR1 SQVTM, CDR2 ANQGSEA. The CDR3 is made up of 12 amino acids. This CDR3 reads CSVEAGGTEAFF. CDR3 sequence (DNA): TGCAGCGTTGAGGCAGGAGGCACTGAAGCTTTCTTT.

V gene TRBV5-5 combines with J gene TRBJ1-5; TRBD1 matches 9 bases. Germline assignment: CDR1 SGHKS and CDR2 YYEKEE (reference sequence). The trim removed 2 bases at V and 10 bases at J, leaving 4 bases unmatched. The CDR3 is 13 residues long. In DNA, the CDR3 is TGTGCCAGCAGCTTTTGGGACAGGGACCCCCAGCATTTT. Protein sequence: CASSFWDRDPQHF.

The genes are TRBV3-1 (or the pseudogene TRBV3-2) and TRBJ2-2; D might be TRBD2 (6 bases). The CDR3 runs to 15 residues. Germline V gene lookup returns CDR1 LGHDT and CDR2 YNNKEL (reference sequence). The germline V and J ends were trimmed by 1 base and 9 bases, with 15 bases remaining between them. The CDR3 here is CASSQGVGGYRELFF. The CDR3, as DNA: TGTGCCAGCAGCCAAGGGGTCGGAGGGTACCGGGAGCTGTTTTTT.

The J gene is TRBJ1-1, the V gene TRBV6-5; the D gene is possibly TRBD1 (6 bases). Trimming removed 6 bases from V and 1 base from J, with 9 bases in between. This CDR3 has 13 residues. The germline V gene has CDR1 MNHEY and CDR2 SVGAGI. CDR3 in amino acids: CASSVRGNTEAFF. The CDR3 region has the DNA TGTGCCAGCAGCGTCAGGGGGAACACTGAAGCTTTCTTT.

V usage is TRBV5-1 and J usage is TRBJ1-1; 10 bases agree with TRBD1. This CDR3 has 16 amino acids. Germline values: CDR1 SGHRS, CDR2 YFSETQ. The V and J ends lost 4 bases and 3 bases, in that order; junction bases with no gene match: 9. CDR3 in amino acids: CASSLPDRGWDTEAFF. The CDR3 DNA is TGCGCCAGCAGCCTACCGGACAGGGGGTGGGACACTGAAGCTTTCTTT.

This sequence joins TRBV18 and TRBJ2-1; 12 bases align to TRBD2. The junction had 5 bases not matched to a gene; V was cut back by 6 bases and J by 5 bases. The CDR3 consists of 15 residues. Germline V gene sequence: CDR1 KGHSH, CDR2 LQKENI. CDR3 residues: CASSPGLAGHNEQFF. The CDR3 region has the DNA TGTGCCAGCTCTCCTGGACTAGCGGGGCACAATGAGCAGTTCTTC.

CDR3 nucleotide sequence: TGTGCCATCAGTGAGTCCCCCGGCAATCAGCCCCAGCATTTT. The encoded protein is CAISESPGNQPQHF. The chain combines TRBV10-3 with TRBJ1-5; D uncertain. CDR3 length equals 14 residues. Germline assignment: CDR1 ENHRY and CDR2 SYGVKD. Between the trimmed V and J ends, which lost 0 bases and 2 bases, there was a span of 5 bases.

This clone was found a few times. This chain connects TRBV30 to TRBJ1-1; TRBD1 agrees at 8 bases. The CDR3 is 16 amino acids. The J segment lost 1 base and the V segment lost 4 bases, leaving 11 bases of the junction unmatched. Looked up from germline, CDR1 is GTSNPN and CDR2 is SVGIG (reference sequence). CDR3 sequence: CAWTGQGSRGNTEAFF. CDR3 coding DNA: TGTGCCTGGACAGGACAGGGAAGTAGGGGGAACACTGAAGCTTTCTTT.

This clone was found once. The chain has TRBV11-3 and TRBJ2-3; D is perhaps TRBD2 (6 bases). The CDR3 totals 18 residues. Germline values: CDR1 SGHNT, CDR2 YENEEA. V dropped 1 base and J dropped 3 bases, with 20 bases sitting between them. In DNA, the CDR3 is TGTGCCAGCAGCTTAGGGGGTGGCCGGGAAGGAGGGACAGATACGCAGTATTTT. Its translation: CASSLGGGREGGTDTQYF.

The V gene is TRBV20-1, the J gene TRBJ1-2, with a weak D call TRBD1 (6 bases). The V gene lost 3 bases and the J gene lost 2 bases, with 16 bases spanning the gap. Per germline, CDR1 DFQATT and CDR2 SNEGSKA (reference sequence). The CDR3 contains 15 residues. For the CDR3, the DNA is TGCAGTGCTAGTCAAAGGGGAACAGGGAACTATGGCTACACCTTC. Translating it yields CSASQRGTGNYGYTF.

This clone was seen once. This chain connects TRBV11-2 to TRBJ2-1; the D gene is possibly TRBD1 (6 bases). Germline lookup yields CDR1 SGHAT and CDR2 FQNNGV. The CDR3 covers 15 residues. Trimming removed 0 bases from V and 9 bases from J, with 15 bases in between. The CDR3, as DNA: TGTGCCAGCAGCTTAGAATCCACCCTCAGGGGTGAGCAGTTCTTC. Amino acid sequence: CASSLESTLRGEQFF.

The V call is TRBV9, the J call TRBJ1-3; D is perhaps TRBD1 (6 bases). Trimming took off 0 bases at V and 3 bases at J, with 13 bases between the two ends. The CDR3 is 16 residues long. Germline lookup yields CDR1 SGDLS and CDR2 YYNGEE. The DNA for the CDR3 is TGTGCCAGCAGCGTAGGGCAGGGGATGAATGGAAACACCATATATTTT. This sequence encodes CASSVGQGMNGNTIYF.

This clone showed up just a few times. This chain joins TRBV7-9 and TRBJ2-7, with 8 positions matching TRBD1. Germline V lookup: CDR1 SEHNR, CDR2 FQNEAQ (reference sequence). CDR3 size: 14 residues. The ends lost 4 bases at V and 2 bases at J; junction bases unmatched: 4. This CDR3 is CASSSQGVPYEQYF. For the CDR3, the DNA is TGTGCCAGCAGCTCACAGGGGGTACCCTACGAGCAGTACTTC.

CDR3 protein: CASSWTGVSYEQYF. Here the CDR3 DNA reads TGTGCCAGCAGTTGGACAGGGGTCTCCTACGAGCAGTACTTC. The V gene is TRBV6-6, the J gene TRBJ2-7, with 9 bases lining up with TRBD1. V dropped 4 bases and J dropped 0; count of bases not matched to a gene: 1. Germline values: CDR1 MNHNY, CDR2 SVGAGI (reference sequence). The CDR3 consists of 14 residues.

This rearrangement joins TRBV3-1 (or the pseudogene TRBV3-2) to TRBJ1-4; 9 nucleotides agree with TRBD1. Germline V CDR1 and CDR2: LGHDT, YNNKEL (reference sequence). The V gene end was trimmed by 1 base and the J gene end by 11 bases; junction bases not matched to a gene: 5. The CDR3 loop spans 14 amino acids. Written as DNA, the CDR3 is TGTGCCAGCAGCCAAGCCGGGACAGGGATTAAACTGTTTTTT. Its protein is CASSQAGTGIKLFF.

In DNA form, the CDR3 reads TGTGCCAGCAGTCTGGGGACTAACTCCTACGAGCAGTACTTC. It translates to CASSLGTNSYEQYF. The V call is TRBV27, the J call TRBJ2-7, with 7 bases matching TRBD2. The V and J ends lost 5 bases and 0 bases, in that order; junction bases with no gene match: 4. CDR1 and CDR2 (germline): MNHEY, SMNVEV (reference sequence). The CDR3 length is 14 residues.

This clone was counted only a few times. The chain links TRBV9 to TRBJ1-2; TRBD1 agrees at 12 bases. Germline assignment: CDR1 SGDLS and CDR2 YYNGEE. The CDR3 sequence is 18 residues long. V dropped 3 bases and J dropped 4; count of bases not matched to a gene: 13. The CDR3: CASSATIRDRGLPYGYTF. The CDR3 bases are TGTGCCAGCAGCGCCACTATCCGGGACAGGGGGCTTCCCTATGGCTACACCTTC. Filled out from reference TRBV9 and TRBJ1-2, the complete variable domain reads DSGVTQTPKHLITATGQRVTLRCSPRSGDLSVYWYQQSLDQGLQFLIQYYNGEERAKGNILERFSAQQFPDLHSELNLSSLELGDSALYFCASSATIRDRGLPYGYTFGSGTRLTVV.

CDR3 loop: CASRRQGIYNQPQHF. In DNA, the CDR3 is TGTGCCAGCAGAAGACAGGGGATATACAATCAGCCCCAGCATTTT. The chain has TRBV27 and TRBJ1-5; 8 bases are shared with TRBD1. The CDR3 totals 15 residues. With 6 bases clipped from V and 3 bases from J, the junction kept 7 bases outside the gene matches. The V gene's germline CDR1 is MNHEY and CDR2 SMNVEV (reference sequence).

This clone was recorded once. The chain combines TRBV5-4 with TRBJ1-3; maybe TRBD1 (6 bases). This CDR3 has 17 residues. V lost 0 bases, J lost 0 bases, and 13 bases lay in between. Germline assignment: CDR1 SGHNT and CDR2 YYREEE (reference sequence). CDR3 loop: CASSLGFSGVSGNTIYF. CDR3 DNA sequence: TGTGCCAGCAGCTTGGGGTTTTCAGGGGTCTCTGGAAACACCATATATTTT.

This clone is a singleton in its sample. DNA for the CDR3: TGTGCCAGTAGCCCGGACACTCGCTATGGCTACACCTTC. Translation: CASSPDTRYGYTF. The rearrangement links TRBV19 to TRBJ1-2, with D possibly matching TRBD1 (5 bases). This CDR3 is built from 13 residues. The V gene's germline CDR1 is LNHDA and CDR2 SQIVND (reference sequence). Trimming removed 6 bases from V and 4 bases from J, with 12 bases in between.